The clone carrying this T cell receptor beta chain came up a few times. Its target is unknown. Germline V gives CDR1 MNHEY, CDR2 SVGAGI. The V gene lost 7 bases and the J gene lost 2 bases, with 14 bases spanning the gap. The CDR3 loop spans 14 amino acids. This record belongs to a study of cytomegalovirus exposure and HLA in healthy donors. General study points: Segments of the TCR beta V type were, in most cases, productive about 90% or about 30% of the time in an earlier analysis. The authors confirmed in vitro that three CMV-associated chains were specific for CMV antigens.

In the PCR, 60 Vbeta and 13 Jbeta primers were used. Authors' methods: There were about 80 million unique TCR beta chains by a later count, and about 12 million of them were shared. Repertoires were generated with immunoSEQ multiplex PCR, while TCRdb's copy carries only in-frame clones and drops some. That table gives V, J and clone size, and the DNA gave D and trimming. The repertoire holds some 130,000 clones, with about 10% as singletons. The chain joins TRBV6-5 to TRBJ2-5; D remains ambiguous. Specimen: PBMCs. This receptor was taken from a man between 45 and 60 years old in good health and CMV-seronegative. The CDR3 loop is CASKFRSHQETQYF. The CDR3 DNA is TGTGCCAGCAAGTTTAGATCCCATCAAGAGACCCAGTACTTC.